A selection of T cell receptor beta chains follows, all from one sample in a study of cytomegalovirus exposure and HLA in healthy donors. Profiling relied on immunoSEQ multiplex PCR, and the TCRdb table lists in-frame clones only, not all of them. Of around 200,000 clones in the sample, about 79% were seen once. Sequenced input: PBMCs. These receptors came from a woman in her forties or fifties in good health and CMV-seronegative. Both conserved end residues are part of each CDR3. Each record gives: D gene, J gene, V gene, clone size, CDR3 protein, CDR3 DNA. A D gene is named only where the DNA matches it firmly. Some rows have no size entry. The others give once, few or many, or a class for an expanded clone.

NA	TRBJ1-1	TRBV30	NA	CAWKWGGGTEAFF	TGTGCCTGGAAGTGGGGAGGGGGGACTGAAGCTTTCTTT
NA	TRBJ1-2	TRBV7-9	NA	CASSLDLAHYGYTF	TGTGCCAGCAGCTTAGATCTGGCACACTATGGCTACACCTTC
NA	TRBJ2-2	TRBV29-1	NA	CSFTQVGGPGELFF	TGCAGCTTTACACAGGTCGGGGGACCCGGGGAGCTGTTTTTT
TRBD1	TRBJ2-1	TRBV27	NA	CASLRRDSNYNEQFF	TGTGCCAGTCTACGCCGGGACAGCAACTACAATGAGCAGTTCTTC
NA	TRBJ1-1	TRBV4-1	few	CASSQDLGNRRLNTEAFF	TGCGCCAGCAGCCAAGATCTGGGGAACAGGAGATTGAACACTGAAGCTTTCTTT
NA	TRBJ2-6	TRBV7-2	NA	CASSPRAGVSGANVLTF	TGTGCCAGCAGCCCCCGAGCGGGCGTCTCTGGGGCCAACGTCCTGACTTTC
NA	TRBJ1-2	TRBV14	few	CASSQYSSSGYTF	TGTGCCAGCAGCCAATATTCTTCCTCTGGCTACACCTTC
NA	TRBJ2-7	TRBV19	NA	CAIAPAGDSYEQYF	TGTGCCATCGCCCCCGCAGGGGACTCCTACGAGCAGTACTTC
TRBD1	TRBJ2-7	TRBV28	NA	CASSDASTGGIGEQYF	TGTGCCAGCAGCGACGCCTCAACAGGGGGCATCGGCGAGCAGTACTTC
NA	TRBJ2-7	TRBV7-8	NA	CASRHDSYEQYF	TGTGCCAGCAGGCATGACAGCTACGAGCAGTACTTC
TRBD1	TRBJ1-5	TRBV7-9	few	CASSRTGGGIGNQPQHF	TGTGCCAGCAGCAGGACAGGGGGCGGAATAGGCAATCAGCCCCAGCATTTT
NA	TRBJ2-1	TRBV27	NA	CASIPGGAGYNEQFF	TGTGCCAGCATCCCCGGCGGTGCGGGGTACAATGAGCAGTTCTTC
TRBD1	TRBJ1-5	TRBV27	NA	CASSNLRTGGIEPQHF	TGTGCCAGCAGTAACCTTAGGACAGGGGGGATCGAGCCCCAGCATTTT
TRBD1	TRBJ2-7	TRBV10-3	NA	CAISESRDRTYEQYF	TGTGCCATCAGTGAGTCCCGGGACAGGACCTACGAGCAGTACTTC
NA	TRBJ2-3	TRBV27	NA	CASRFRQADTQYF	TGTGCCAGCAGATTCCGACAGGCAGATACGCAGTATTTT
TRBD1	TRBJ1-2	TRBV6-4	NA	CARFIEGAIGYTF	TGTGCCAGGTTTATCGAGGGGGCGATTGGCTACACCTTC
TRBD1	TRBJ1-5	TRBV9	NA	CASSQGASQPQHF	TGTGCCAGCAGCCAGGGGGCGAGTCAGCCCCAGCATTTT
TRBD1	TRBJ1-1	TRBV5-4	few	CATEGGTLGTEAFF	TGTGCCACCGAAGGGGGCACGTTGGGCACTGAAGCTTTCTTT
TRBD2	TRBJ2-1	TRBV28	NA	CASSSLAGEYDEQFF	TGTGCCAGCAGTTCCCTAGCGGGAGAGTACGATGAGCAGTTCTTC
TRBD1	TRBJ2-7	TRBV18	NA	CASSPRRERTGRNYEQYF	TGTGCCAGCTCACCACGTCGGGAAAGGACAGGAAGGAACTACGAGCAGTACTTC
TRBD1	TRBJ1-6	TRBV5-1	NA	CASSLQGSNSPLHF	TGCGCCAGCAGCTTACAGGGGTCTAATTCACCCCTCCACTTT
TRBD1	TRBJ1-2	TRBV28	NA	CASGRPGQLDYGYTF	TGTGCCAGCGGTAGACCGGGACAGTTGGACTATGGCTACACCTTC
NA	TRBJ1-6	TRBV28	NA	CASSLGRLNSPLHF	TGTGCTAGCAGTTTGGGCAGGCTAAATTCACCCCTCCACTTT
NA	TRBJ1-3	TRBV6-5	NA	CASSFLGQGSGNTIYF	TGTGCCAGCAGTTTTTTGGGCCAAGGTTCTGGAAACACCATATATTTT
TRBD1	TRBJ1-6	TRBV27	NA	CASSFLGQSSYNSPLHF	TGTGCCAGCAGTTTTTTGGGACAGAGCTCCTATAATTCACCCCTCCACTTT
TRBD1	TRBJ2-2	TRBV4-2	NA	CASSPRQGGTMVGELFF	TGTGCCAGCAGCCCCAGACAGGGTGGTACGATGGTCGGGGAGCTGTTTTTT
NA	TRBJ2-5	TRBV27	once	CASSILLYSQETQYF	TGTGCCAGCAGTATACTTTTATACAGTCAAGAGACCCAGTACTTC
TRBD1	TRBJ2-1	TRBV6-5	NA	CASTLWTGHNEQFF	TGTGCCAGCACCCTCTGGACAGGACACAATGAGCAGTTCTTC
NA	TRBJ2-7	TRBV5-6	NA	CASSFRTGNYEQYF	TGTGCCAGCAGCTTCCGGACGGGGAACTACGAGCAGTACTTC
NA	TRBJ2-7	TRBV7-8	few	CASSGAMGRSSYEQYF	TGTGCCAGCAGCGGGGCTATGGGGCGCAGCTCCTACGAGCAGTACTTC
TRBD1	TRBJ2-7	TRBV2	once	CASSEGTGSYEQYF	TGTGCCAGCAGTGAAGGGACAGGATCCTACGAGCAGTACTTC
NA	TRBJ2-7	TRBV27	NA	CASRVTIGGSYEQYF	TGTGCCAGCCGCGTAACGATAGGGGGTTCCTACGAGCAGTACTTC
NA	TRBJ2-7	TRBV28	NA	CASRMDRPSYEQYF	TGTGCCAGCAGAATGGACAGACCATCTTACGAGCAGTACTTC
TRBD1	TRBJ1-2	TRBV28	NA	CASSLRTGKGYTF	TGTGCCAGCAGTTTACGGACAGGCAAGGGCTACACCTTC
NA	TRBJ2-3	TRBV9	NA	CASSVQIGDTDTQYF	TGTGCCAGCAGCGTACAAATAGGGGACACAGATACGCAGTATTTT
NA	TRBJ1-6	TRBV7-9	few	CASSLSGGNSPLHF	TGTGCCAGCAGCTTATCGGGGGGAAATTCACCCCTCCACTTT
NA	TRBJ2-5	TRBV7-9	NA	CASSLPREKETQYF	TGTGCCAGCAGCCTTCCGAGGGAAAAAGAGACCCAGTACTTC
NA	TRBJ2-7	TRBV29-1	NA	CEPTRGHPPYEQYF	TGCGAACCCACCCGGGGACACCCTCCCTACGAGCAGTACTTC
NA	TRBJ2-3	TRBV11-1	NA	CASSLLRPSTDTQYF	TGTGCCAGCAGCCTACTCCGTCCTAGCACAGATACGCAGTATTTT
NA	TRBJ2-7	TRBV1	NA	CTSSLGTSGSEQYF	TGCACCAGCAGCCTTGGGACTAGCGGGAGCGAGCAGTACTTC
NA	TRBJ2-1	TRBV27	few	CASSPRGVLGNEQFF	TGTGCCAGCAGTCCCCGAGGCGTTTTAGGCAATGAGCAGTTCTTC
NA	TRBJ1-2	TRBV30	NA	CAWKTGRENYGYTF	TGTGCCTGGAAAACCGGTAGGGAGAATTATGGCTACACCTTC
NA	TRBJ2-7	TRBV15	NA	CATSRVAAYGQYF	TGTGCCACCAGCAGAGTCGCCGCGTACGGGCAGTACTTC
NA	TRBJ2-7	TRBV6-1	NA	CASSEVRGKSYEQYF	TGTGCCAGCAGTGAAGTTCGGGGGAAAAGCTACGAGCAGTACTTC
TRBD2	TRBJ2-1	TRBV6-5	NA	CATGTSGRASNEQFF	TGTGCTACAGGGACTAGCGGGAGGGCCTCGAATGAGCAGTTCTTC
TRBD1	TRBJ2-7	TRBV2	NA	CASSGTGTPYEQYF	TGTGCCAGCAGTGGGACAGGAACTCCCTACGAGCAGTACTTC
TRBD1	TRBJ1-3	TRBV4-3	NA	CASSQDPGGFGNTIYF	TGCGCCAGCAGCCAAGATCCAGGGGGCTTTGGAAACACCATATATTTT
NA	TRBJ2-7	TRBV30	NA	CAWAGYEQYF	TGTGCCTGGGCGGGCTACGAGCAGTACTTC
NA	TRBJ2-3	TRBV18	NA	CASSAGTDTQYF	TGTGCCAGCTCGGCAGGGACAGATACGCAGTATTTT
NA	TRBJ2-5	TRBV29-1	NA	CSVERETQYF	TGCAGCGTTGAGCGCGAGACCCAGTACTTC
TRBD1	TRBJ1-1	TRBV9	few	CASSAGDRGGTEAFF	TGTGCCAGCAGCGCAGGGGACAGGGGAGGGACTGAAGCTTTCTTT
TRBD1	TRBJ1-1	TRBV6-5	NA	CPRDRVVTEAFF	TGTCCGCGGGACAGGGTAGTCACTGAAGCTTTCTTT
NA	TRBJ2-4	TRBV5-4	NA	CASSPSSKNIQYF	TGTGCCAGCAGCCCTAGCAGCAAAAACATTCAGTACTTC
NA	TRBJ2-3	TRBV4-3	NA	CASSQDRAGWDTQYF	TGCGCCAGCAGCCAAGATAGGGCAGGGTGGGATACGCAGTATTTT
TRBD1	TRBJ2-5	TRBV6-6	NA	CASSYKGQGGPETQYF	TGTGCCAGCAGTTACAAGGGACAGGGAGGCCCAGAGACCCAGTACTTC
NA	TRBJ1-1	TRBV7-9	NA	CSSSSAGAGAFF	TGTTCCAGCAGCTCCGCGGGAGCAGGAGCTTTCTTT
NA	TRBJ2-7	TRBV6-1	NA	CASSAQSYEQYF	TGTGCCAGCAGTGCACAGAGCTACGAGCAGTACTTC
TRBD1	TRBJ2-3	TRBV18	NA	CASSPQDRVRTDTQYF	TGTGCCAGCTCACCGCAAGACAGGGTACGGACAGATACGCAGTATTTT
NA	TRBJ1-2	TRBV6-5	NA	CASSYSRGSGYTF	TGTGCCAGCAGTTACTCGAGAGGGAGCGGCTACACCTTC
NA	TRBJ2-2	TRBV5-1	NA	CASSSRQGGDGELFF	TGCGCCAGCAGCTCACGACAGGGCGGGGACGGGGAGCTGTTTTTT